This TCR beta chain originates from a study of CXCR3-negative and CXCR3-positive naive CD8 T cells. Study-level information: Libraries each contributed about 1.5 +/- 0.3 million TRB reads, for about 135 million in total.

Study-level results: TRBV-TRBJ usage was similar across naive CXCR3 subsets but distinct in memory cells. TRB CDR3 properties served as the basis for inferring TCR strength, and surface CD5 was comparable between naive subsets. TRB CDR3s of CXCR3-positive naive cells were more hydrophobic than those of CXCR3-negative naive cells.

Via 5' RACE with UMI labels, TRB cDNA libraries were prepared. After re-calling the 5' RACE reads, TCRdb lists one entry per CDR3 protein, DNA absent. Its clone listing holds tens of thousands of distinct CDR3 sequences. Every subset of CD8+ T cells was sorted in triplicate at 300,000 cells each. The CDR3 has 20 amino acids. CDR1 is MNHEY and CDR2 is SVGEGT in the germline V gene. A remark on this clonotype: Its matching antigen is unknown.

The sample taken for sequencing was naive CXCR3+ CD8+ T cells from blood. Subset indicated: CD45RO-CCR7+CD27+CD95- naive CD8+ T cells expressing CXCR3 (TNR3+). This TCR derives from a human donor in good health. Some clones in this sample may be carry-over from other donors' samples. V is TRBV6-2 or TRBV6-3 and J is TRBJ2-7; as DNA is missing, the TRBD1 call by TCRdb cannot be tested. The CDR3 protein is CASSYSQTGTGEEAIYEQYF.